These 29 T cell receptor beta chains originate from one sample sequenced in a study of spatial heterogeneity in lung cancer. In TCRdb, the 5' RACE reads were re-called with MiXCR into one record per CDR3 protein. Here the sample spans around 92,000 distinct CDR3 sequences, 10% to 15% being singletons. The time point is: sample taken at primary tumor resection. No cells were sorted before sequencing. The whole RNA sequenced was extracted from tumor, nontumor lung or frozen PBMC. The sequencing here drew on PBMCs, taken at surgery. The receptors stem from a male donor with early-stage non-small cell lung cancer.

This clonotype was observed a handful of times. The genes are TRBV28 and TRBJ1-2, with D uncertain. The CDR3 extends over 16 amino acids. V was clipped by 6 bases and J by 6 bases, with 23 bases between them. Germline V gene data show CDR1 as MDHEN and CDR2 as SYDVKM. The CDR3 nucleotides read TGTGCCAGCAGAATAAGTACCCGTCTGGAACTGGATGGCTACACCTTC. Its protein product is CASRISTRLELDGYTF.

This chain connects TRBV6-6 to TRBJ1-2; D not certain. Between the trimmed V and J ends, which lost 5 bases and 7 bases, there was a span of 23 bases. The CDR3 totals 16 residues. Germline CDR1 MNHNY, CDR2 SVGAGI (reference sequence). CDR3 DNA sequence: TGTGCCAGCAGTCATAGAATGAGGAAAAAAGAAGGTGGCTACACCTTC. Protein sequence: CASSHRMRKKEGGYTF.

V and J are TRBV7-2 and TRBJ2-3; D ambiguous. V was shortened by 3 bases and J by 5 bases, with 21 bases between the two germline ends. Per germline, CDR1 SGHTA and CDR2 FQGNSA. The CDR3 covers 17 residues. The CDR3 region is CASSFDGSDLRIDTQYF. The CDR3, as DNA: TGTGCCAGCAGCTTTGACGGGTCGGACCTAAGGATAGATACGCAGTATTTT.

This clonotype was found many times. The rearrangement uses TRBV28 and TRBJ2-3; the D gene is possibly TRBD2 (6 bases). Germline assignment: CDR1 MDHEN and CDR2 SYDVKM. With 2 bases removed from V and 4 bases from J, the gap between germline ends came to 13 bases. This CDR3 has 15 amino acids. This CDR3 reads CASSLAGYVPDTQYF. In DNA, the CDR3 is TGTGCCAGCAGTTTAGCGGGATACGTCCCAGATACGCAGTATTTT.

The V and J genes are TRBV18 and TRBJ2-7, with 11 bases matching TRBD1. The V segment lost 3 bases and the J segment 6 bases; nucleotides outside the gene matches: 4. CDR3 length equals 14 residues. Germline-derived CDR1 and CDR2 are KGHSH and LQKENI. The DNA of the CDR3 is TGTGCCAGCTCACCGGGACAGGGGGACTTCGAGCAGTACTTC. Its translation is CASSPGQGDFEQYF.

This clonotype was seen more than once but under ten times. This chain uses TRBV28 with TRBJ1-1; D gene unclear. V lost 3 bases and J lost 4, with 6 bases in between. The germline V gene has CDR1 MDHEN and CDR2 SYDVKM. This CDR3 contains 12 residues. DNA for the CDR3: TGTGCCAGCAGTTTGCCGGTCACTGAAGCTTTCTTT. The encoded protein is CASSLPVTEAFF.

The chain recombines TRBV28 with TRBJ2-7; D ambiguous. Germline-derived CDR1 and CDR2 are MDHEN and SYDVKM. CDR3 size: 13 residues. The ends were cut back, 5 bases at V and 6 bases at J, with 14 bases in the middle. The CDR3 loop reads CASSPPRPSEQYF. CDR3 DNA: TGTGCCAGCAGTCCCCCTCGCCCCTCCGAGCAGTACTTC.

This clonotype has a count of ten or more. The gene calls are TRBV7-9 and TRBJ2-7; the D gene is possibly TRBD1 (7 bases). Per germline, CDR1 SEHNR and CDR2 FQNEAQ (reference sequence). V lost 5 bases and J lost 3, with 17 bases in between. The CDR3 is 15 amino acids. Here the CDR3 reads CASSRRDSGRYEQYF. In nucleotides, the CDR3 is TGTGCCAGCAGCCGCCGGGACAGCGGGCGCTACGAGCAGTACTTC.

The chain is built from TRBV20-1 and TRBJ2-1, with D tentatively TRBD2 (6 bases). This CDR3 is 14 amino acids long. V lost 0 bases and J 5 bases, leaving 11 bases between the germline ends. Looked up from germline, CDR1 is DFQATT and CDR2 is SNEGSKA (reference sequence). CDR3 protein: CSARDGLANNEQFF. DNA of the CDR3: TGCAGTGCTAGAGATGGGCTAGCGAACAATGAGCAGTTCTTC.

The sample holds many counts of this clonotype. This chain links TRBV5-4 with TRBJ2-7, with a possible D match to TRBD2 (6 bases). The CDR3 has 15 residues. Per germline, CDR1 SGHNT and CDR2 YYREEE (reference sequence). Trimming stripped 4 bases from V and 7 bases from J, with 21 bases between. The DNA for the CDR3 is TGTGCCAGCAGCGAATCCGGGAGCCACCCTTGGGAGCAGTACTTC. Translating it yields CASSESGSHPWEQYF.

In this sample, this clonotype turned up a few times. This chain uses TRBV11-2 with TRBJ2-3; the match to TRBD1 covers 8 bases. This CDR3 has 16 residues. Germline CDR1 SGHAT, CDR2 FQNNGV. Unmatched junction bases numbered 9, after V lost 5 bases and J lost 2 bases. This chain's CDR3 is CASSEKGQDYTDTQYF. The CDR3 bases are TGTGCCAGCAGCGAGAAGGGACAGGACTACACAGATACGCAGTATTTT. Variable domain in full (rest from reference TRBV11-2 and TRBJ2-3): EAGVAQSPRYKIIEKRQSVAFWCNPISGHATLYWYQQILGQGPKLLIQFQNNGVVDDSQLPKDRFSAERLKGVDSTLKIQPAKLEDSAVYLCASSEKGQDYTDTQYFGPGTRLTVL.

The rearrangement joins TRBV7-2 to TRBJ1-4; 9 bases map to TRBD1. CDR3 length equals 15 residues. Trimming took 4 bases from V and 10 from J; bases not matched to a gene: 10. CDR1 is SGHTA and CDR2 is FQGNSA in the germline V gene. Here the CDR3 reads CASSSKQGASGKLFF. Here the CDR3 DNA reads TGTGCCAGCAGCTCCAAACAGGGGGCGTCTGGAAAACTGTTTTTT.

This clonotype came up a few times. The genes are TRBV5-1 and TRBJ1-2, with D possibly matching TRBD1 (6 bases). Trimming cost V 6 bases and J 1 base, with 13 bases left between them. CDR1 and CDR2 from the germline V gene are SGHRS and YFSETQ. This CDR3 has 14 amino acids. In DNA, the CDR3 is TGCGCCAGCACCTCAGCACAGGGTAACTATGGCTACACCTTC. As protein: CASTSAQGNYGYTF.

In this sample, this clonotype turned up a few times. This chain connects TRBV5-1 to TRBJ2-1, with D perhaps matching TRBD1 (6 bases). CDR3 length equals 13 residues. V lost 4 bases and J 7 bases, leaving 12 bases between the germline ends. Looked up from germline, CDR1 is SGHRS and CDR2 is YFSETQ. The CDR3 protein is CASSPGTINEQFF. In DNA, the CDR3 is TGCGCCAGCAGCCCCGGGACAATAAATGAGCAGTTCTTC.

In regard to this clonotype: This could be a read error, since a much larger clone is one nucleotide away. V usage is TRBV29-1 and J usage is TRBJ1-4; no firm D call. The CDR3 covers 13 residues. Germline assignment: CDR1 SQVTM and CDR2 ANQGSEA. This CDR3 reads CSVKTWPNENLFF. CDR3 DNA sequence: TGCAGCGTTAAAACATGGCCAAATGAAAATCTGTTTTTT. Combining the CDR3 with reference TRBV29-1 and TRBJ1-4 gives the whole variable domain SAVISQKPSRDICQRGTSLTIQCQVDSQVTMMFWYRQQPGQSLTLIATANQGSEATYESGFVIDKFPISRPNLTFSTLTVSNMSPEDSSIYLCSVKTWPNENLFFGSGTQLSVL.

The chain combines TRBV30 with TRBJ1-5; the D is unclear. V was pared by 2 bases and J by 3 bases, with 11 bases between. Germline CDR1 and CDR2: GTSNPN and SVGIG (reference sequence). The CDR3 runs 14 residues. The CDR3 is CAWSMGLNNQPQHF. CDR3 DNA: TGTGCCTGGAGTATGGGCCTGAACAATCAGCCCCAGCATTTT.

The gene calls are TRBV5-1 and TRBJ2-4; tentative D call: TRBD1 (5 bases). V was trimmed by 0 bases and J by 2 bases, leaving 18 bases between them. Germline CDR1 SGHRS, CDR2 YFSETQ. CDR3 size: 18 residues. The CDR3 loop reads CASSLDPDNPISKNIQYF. The CDR3 DNA sequence: TGCGCCAGCAGCTTGGACCCGGACAACCCCATTTCCAAAAACATTCAGTACTTC.

This clonotype was found a few times. The chain combines TRBV21-1 with TRBJ2-1; the D call of TRBD2 is as the table states it, not checked on the DNA. TRBV21-1 is annotated as a pseudogene. This CDR3 is 23 amino acids long. The CDR3 spells CASEQKREEPGLATRKGPNEQFF. CDR3 nucleotides: TGTGCCAGCGAGCAAAAGAGGGAGGAACCGGGACTAGCGACCCGTAAGGGACCTAATGAGCAGTTCTTC.

This clonotype has just a few counts. V gene TRBV6-2 or TRBV6-3 combines with J gene TRBJ2-6; D might be TRBD1 or TRBD2, each matching 5 bases. CDR3 length equals 17 residues. The germline V gene encodes CDR1 MNHEY and CDR2 SVGEGT. Trimming cost V 6 bases and J 0 bases, with 15 bases left between them. The CDR3 nucleotides read TGTGCCAGCAGAGAACGGGACGGGACCTCTGGGGCCAACGTCCTGACTTTC. It specifies CASRERDGTSGANVLTF.

Many counts were recorded for this clonotype. Relative to the germline gene, one junction end is altered; a read error may explain this. Here the CDR3 DNA reads TGTGCCAGCAGCCATTCGTCCGGACTAGCGGGTAAATTT. It yields the protein CASSHSSGLAGKF. The V gene is TRBV14, the J gene TRBJ2-3; 11 bases agree with TRBD2. Germline V lookup: CDR1 SGHDN, CDR2 FVKESK. The CDR3 sequence is 13 residues long.

This clonotype has a count of ten or more. The chain combines TRBV7-2 with TRBJ2-1; D ambiguous. The germline CDR1 and CDR2 sequences are SGHTA and FQGNSA. The V gene lost 2 bases and the J gene lost 5 bases, with 10 bases spanning the gap. There are 14 residues in the CDR3. CDR3 nucleotides: TGTGCCAGCAGCTTACACCCTATAAACAATGAGCAGTTCTTC. This encodes CASSLHPINNEQFF.

The rearrangement links TRBV20-1 to TRBJ1-6, with 7 nucleotides matching TRBD1. CDR3 length equals 13 residues. With V trimmed by 3 bases and J by 7 bases, 3 bases remained unmatched. The germline V gene encodes CDR1 DFQATT and CDR2 SNEGSKA (reference sequence). The CDR3 DNA sequence: TGCAGTGCTAGTGAAGGGGGCAATTCACCCCTCCACTTT. Its protein product is CSASEGGNSPLHF.

The chain combines TRBV29-1 with TRBJ2-1; 10 nucleotides line up with TRBD2. The CDR3 covers 15 residues. Germline V lookup: CDR1 SQVTM, CDR2 ANQGSEA. Unmatched junction bases numbered 11, after V lost 6 bases and J lost 6 bases. CDR3 DNA: TGCAGCGTGGGGCCCGCTAGCGGGGGTCTCAATGAGCAGTTCTTC. Translated, it gives CSVGPASGGLNEQFF.

This clonotype appeared a few times. The genes are TRBV24-1 and TRBJ1-1; perhaps TRBD1 as D (5 bases). CDR1 and CDR2 (germline): KGHDR, SFDVKD. Trimming shortened V by 3 bases and J by 7 bases, and 14 bases separated the two germline ends. This CDR3 has 14 amino acids. In DNA form, the CDR3 reads TGTGCCACCAGTGATACACGGCGGGGCCGTGAAGCTTTCTTT. This translates into CATSDTRRGREAFF.

This clonotype appeared many times. The V call is TRBV19, the J call TRBJ2-6, with a possible D match to TRBD2 (5 bases). The V gene's germline CDR1 is LNHDA and CDR2 SQIVND (reference sequence). Between the trimmed V and J ends, which lost 4 bases and 10 bases, there was a span of 11 bases. The CDR3 loop spans 13 amino acids. The CDR3 nucleotides read TGTGCCAGTAGTAGGAGGCAGCCTAACGTCCTGACTTTC. It codes for CASSRRQPNVLTF. The full variable domain, rest sourced from reference TRBV19 and TRBJ2-6, is DGGITQSPKYLFRKEGQNVTLSCEQNLNHDAMYWYRQDPGQGLRLIYYSQIVNDFQKGDIAEGYSVSREKKESFPLTVTSAQKNPTAFYLCASSRRQPNVLTFGAGSRLTVL.

The chain is built from TRBV20-1 and TRBJ2-7, with 10 bases that match TRBD2. J gave up 3 bases and V 1 base, and 0 bases lay outside the gene matches. The germline gives CDR1 DFQATT, CDR2 SNEGSKA (reference sequence). This CDR3 is built from 13 residues. The CDR3 region has the DNA TGCAGTGCTAGAGTAGCGGGGGGCTACGAGCAGTACTTC. The encoded protein is CSARVAGGYEQYF.

This clonotype has more than one count but fewer than ten. The rearrangement joins TRBV7-8 to TRBJ1-5; 7 positions agree with TRBD1. The CDR3 totals 15 residues. From germline, CDR1 is SGHVS and CDR2 FQNEAQ. With 5 bases clipped from V and 10 bases from J, the junction kept 14 bases outside the gene matches. The DNA for the CDR3 is TGTGCCAGCAGCCCAACCACCGGGACAGTCATCCCCCAGCATTTT. Its translation is CASSPTTGTVIPQHF.

A few counts support this clonotype. The chain uses TRBV5-1 and TRBJ2-7; D is unresolved. Between the trimmed V and J ends, which lost 0 bases and 5 bases, there was a span of 15 bases. This CDR3 has 15 amino acids. Germline V gives CDR1 SGHRS, CDR2 YFSETQ. Written as DNA, the CDR3 is TGCGCCAGCAGCTTGGTGGCTAGGACCCCTAACGAGCAGTACTTC. Its translation: CASSLVARTPNEQYF.

This clonotype was seen ten or more times. The chain combines TRBV7-6 with TRBJ2-2; weak D call: TRBD1 (6 bases). The germline V gene has CDR1 SGHVS and CDR2 FNYEAQ. V lost 1 base and J 0 bases, leaving 9 bases between the germline ends. The CDR3 sequence is 16 residues long. The CDR3 DNA sequence: TGTGCCAGCAGCTTAGAGACAGGAGCGAACACCGGGGAGCTGTTTTTT. Its protein product is CASSLETGANTGELFF.